These 17 T cell receptor beta chains were sequenced from one sample in a study of cytomegalovirus exposure and HLA in healthy donors. In the PCR, 60 Vbeta and 13 Jbeta primers were used. This table comes from immunoSEQ multiplex PCR, and its TCRdb copy is limited to in-frame clones, with some not included. Among 150,000 to 200,000 clones listed, roughly 79% were seen once. Material for sequencing was PBMCs. These receptor sequences come from a man in his forties or fifties in good health and CMV-seronegative.

The DNA for the CDR3 is TGTGCCAGCAGTGATTATTTGCTGAGCGGGCGCTACGAGCAGTACTTC. The encoded protein is CASSDYLLSGRYEQYF. This chain links TRBV2 with TRBJ2-7; D perhaps matches TRBD2 (6 bases). Trimming cost V 3 bases and J 3 bases, with 18 bases left between them. Looked up from germline, CDR1 is SNHLY and CDR2 is FYNNEI. This CDR3 is built from 16 residues.

The V and J genes are TRBV27 and TRBJ1-2; D call uncertain. The CDR3 is 17 residues long. Germline V CDR1 and CDR2: MNHEY, SMNVEV (reference sequence). V was cut by 5 bases and J by 0 bases, with 19 bases left in between. CDR3: CASSPGHGRWANYGYTF. CDR3 nucleotide sequence: TGTGCCAGCAGTCCAGGCCATGGTCGGTGGGCTAACTATGGCTACACCTTC.

This rearrangement joins TRBV28 to TRBJ1-5, with 7 nucleotides matching TRBD1. CDR1 and CDR2 from the germline V gene are MDHEN and SYDVKM. The CDR3 contains 15 residues. J gave up 0 bases and V 5 bases, and 4 bases lay outside the gene matches. In nucleotides, the CDR3 is TGTGCCAGCAGTCCACAGGGGCGTAGCAATCAGCCCCAGCATTTT. It is translated as CASSPQGRSNQPQHF.

The chain recombines TRBV5-1 with TRBJ1-1; the D is unclear. Germline V gene sequence: CDR1 SGHRS, CDR2 YFSETQ. The V end was cut by 4 bases, the J end by 6 bases, with 16 bases between. The CDR3 covers 14 residues. DNA for the CDR3: TGCGCCAGCAGCCCCGACGGTATACGGGCTGAAGCTTTCTTT. This encodes CASSPDGIRAEAFF.

The chain links TRBV6-1 to TRBJ2-3, with D perhaps TRBD2 (6 bases). Trimming took 3 bases from V and 9 from J, leaving 19 bases between them. There are 15 residues in the CDR3. Germline CDR1 reads MNHNS; CDR2 reads SASEGT. The CDR3 here is CASSEPGTSRGTQYF. CDR3 in DNA: TGTGCCAGCAGTGAGCCTGGGACTTCCAGAGGCACGCAGTATTTT.

Concerning this clone itself: A junction boundary mismatches the germline segment, possibly from a read error. Written as DNA, the CDR3 is TGTGCCAGTAGAATAGCGGGAGGGCCCAATGAGCAGTTCTTC. Its protein is CASRIAGGPNEQFF. V gene TRBV19 combines with J gene TRBJ2-1; 11 bases map to TRBD2. The CDR3 covers 14 residues. Germline CDR1 and CDR2: LNHDA and SQIVND (reference sequence).

The V and J genes are TRBV5-1 and TRBJ1-1, with TRBD1 as a possible D gene (5 bases). The CDR3 spans 14 residues. Germline CDR1 SGHRS, CDR2 YFSETQ. The V and J ends lost 3 bases and 3 bases respectively, with 12 bases between them. The DNA of the CDR3 is TGCGCCAGCAGCTCCGCGGGGGGTTACACTGAAGCTTTCTTT. It is translated as CASSSAGGYTEAFF.

In DNA, the CDR3 is TGCGCCAGCAGCCAAGATCCTGCGCTAGCGGGAGGGTACAATGAGCAGTTCTTC. It encodes CASSQDPALAGGYNEQFF. This rearrangement joins TRBV4-1 to TRBJ2-1; 12 nucleotides agree with TRBD2. The CDR3 is 18 residues long. The germline CDR1 and CDR2 sequences are MGHRA and YSYEKL. With V trimmed by 0 bases and J by 4 bases, 7 bases remained unmatched.

About this clone itself: A junction boundary mismatches the germline segment, possibly from a read error. The gene calls are TRBV2 and TRBJ2-4, with no clear D. Germline CDR1 SNHLY, CDR2 FYNNEI. The CDR3 loop spans 13 amino acids. The CDR3 here is CASSQPLMNSQYF. The CDR3, as DNA: TGTGCCAGCTCCCAGCCGCTCATGAACAGTCAGTACTTC.

Here the CDR3 reads CASSAGQITANTGELFF. Written as DNA, the CDR3 is TGTGCCAGCAGCGCGGGACAGATAACCGCGAACACCGGGGAGCTGTTTTTT. The chain combines TRBV27 with TRBJ2-2; perhaps TRBD1 as D (7 bases). CDR1 and CDR2 from the germline V gene are MNHEY and SMNVEV (reference sequence). This CDR3 comprises 17 residues. Trimming cost V 6 bases and J 0 bases, with 17 bases left between them.

This clone was found a few times. This rearrangement joins TRBV7-6 to TRBJ2-3; 7 bases line up with TRBD1. The CDR3 runs 14 residues. The V gene end was trimmed by 5 bases and the J gene end by 2 bases; junction bases not matched to a gene: 4. From germline, CDR1 is SGHVS and CDR2 FNYEAQ. CDR3 sequence (DNA): TGTGCCAGCAGCAAAGGGGGCTACACAGATACGCAGTATTTT. It encodes CASSKGGYTDTQYF. Supplemented by reference TRBV7-6 and TRBJ2-3, the full variable domain reads GAGVSQSPRYKVTKRGQDVALRCDPISGHVSLYWYRQALGQGPEFLTYFNYEAQQDKSGLPNDRFSAERPEGSISTLTIQRTEQRDSAMYRCASSKGGYTDTQYFGPGTRLTVL.

The gene calls are TRBV14 and TRBJ2-1; 9 nucleotides match TRBD1. Germline loops: CDR1 SGHDN, CDR2 FVKESK. J lost 10 bases, V lost 1 base, and 2 bases had no gene match. The CDR3 sequence is 13 residues long. The CDR3 loop is CASSQGTGDEQFF. CDR3 coding DNA: TGTGCCAGCAGCCAAGGGACAGGGGACGAGCAGTTCTTC. The entire variable domain, with the rest obtained from reference TRBV14 and TRBJ2-1, is as follows: EAGVTQFPSHSVIEKGQTVTLRCDPISGHDNLYWYRRVMGKEIKFLLHFVKESKQDESGMPNNRFLAERTGGTYSTLKVQPAELEDSGVYFCASSQGTGDEQFFGPGTRLTVL.

This rearrangement joins TRBV7-2 to TRBJ1-2; tentatively, D is TRBD1 (6 bases). CDR1 is SGHTA and CDR2 is FQGNSA in the germline V gene. The CDR3 loop spans 14 amino acids. Trimming took off 4 bases at V and 7 bases at J, with 16 bases between the two ends. The CDR3 here is CASSWGEGVGGYTF. As DNA, the CDR3 is TGTGCCAGCAGCTGGGGAGAGGGGGTGGGTGGCTACACCTTC.

To note about this clone: This may stem from a read error, because a much larger clone lies one nucleotide away. The chain recombines TRBV6-4 with TRBJ2-7; TRBD2 agrees at 11 bases. Germline CDR1 is MRHNA and CDR2 is SNTAGT. CDR3 length: 15 residues. J was trimmed by 7 bases and V by 4 bases; bases with no gene match: 9. The DNA of the CDR3 is TGTGCCAGCAGTGTACTAGCGGGAGAGTCCAATGAGCAGTACTTC. Translating gives CASSVLAGESNEQYF.

V gene TRBV6-1 combines with J gene TRBJ2-5, with 10 bases matching TRBD1. Trimming cost V 4 bases and J 4 bases; bases outside gene matches: 6. Germline CDR1 reads MNHNS; CDR2 reads SASEGT. This CDR3 has 15 amino acids. This chain's CDR3 is CASSVRQGAVETQYF. CDR3 coding DNA: TGTGCCAGCAGTGTAAGACAGGGGGCCGTAGAGACCCAGTACTTC.

This chain links TRBV19 with TRBJ2-1; D possibly corresponds to TRBD2 (6 bases). Trimming cost V 3 bases and J 2 bases, with 14 bases left between them. The CDR3 contains 16 residues. The V gene's germline CDR1 is LNHDA and CDR2 SQIVND (reference sequence). CDR3 DNA: TGTGCCAGTAGTATCAAAAGGGCGGGAACCTACAATGAGCAGTTCTTC. Translating it yields CASSIKRAGTYNEQFF.

This CDR3 is CASSSGLNYGYTF. The CDR3 DNA sequence: TGTGCCAGCAGCTCGGGACTTAACTATGGCTACACCTTC. The chain joins TRBV11-2 to TRBJ1-2; tentatively, D is TRBD1 (5 bases). Germline CDR1 is SGHAT and CDR2 is FQNNGV. V was clipped by 4 bases and J by 1 base, with 7 bases between them. CDR3 length equals 13 residues.